These 11 T cell receptor beta chains were all obtained from the same sample, sequenced in a study of T cell clonality in common variable immunodeficiency. The study's findings and limits: Reportedly, TCR beta sequences from common variable immunodeficiency showed fewer deletions and N-nucleotide insertions.

These TCRs' antigens remain unknown. TCRdb's table, derived via immunoSEQ multiplex PCR, lists solely in-frame clones and lacks some. This set yields about 15,000 clones and no singletons; the top ten hold approximately 12%. The sample consisted of peripheral blood mononuclear cells. These TCRs come from a human donor with common variable immunodeficiency.

Comments on this clone: The read ends 3 residues before the CDR3 terminus; that terminus is restored from the germline J gene. The chain has TRBV19 and TRBJ2-1; 8 positions match TRBD2. The CDR3 sequence is 14 residues long. Germline V gene data show CDR1 as LNHDA and CDR2 as SQIVND (reference sequence). Trimming at V came to 6 bases and at J to 5 bases, leaving 6 bases not matched to a gene. The CDR3 reads CASSHGGAHNEQFF. Partial CDR3 DNA: TGTGCCAGTAGCCACGGGGGGGCGCACAATGAG.

This clone showed up many times. The read ends 3 residues early relative to the CDR3; the germline J gene fills the gap. This rearrangement joins TRBV2 to TRBJ1-2; D might be TRBD1 (6 bases). CDR1 and CDR2 from the germline V gene are SNHLY and FYNNEI. The CDR3 is made up of 13 amino acids. Incomplete CDR3 DNA: TGTGCCAGCAGCGTCAGGGGAAGTGGGGGC. Translated, it gives CASSVRGSGG. The whole CDR3 protein is CASSVRGSGGYTF.

As to this clone: The sequence runs out 3 residues before the end of the CDR3; the remainder is reconstructed from the germline J gene. The chain uses TRBV6-2 or TRBV6-3 and TRBJ1-2, with D unclear. Germline assignment: CDR1 MNHEY and CDR2 SVGEGT. Trimming removed 5 bases at V and 1 base at J, with 8 bases between. This CDR3 is 13 amino acids long. The CDR3 loop is CASSVTDNYGYTF. The CDR3 bases that were read are TGTGCCAGCAGTGTAACAGATAACTATGGC.

This clone has just a few counts. Sequencing ends 3 residues short of the CDR3 end; the germline J gene provides the rest. The chain joins TRBV7-6 to TRBJ2-3; 9 bases are shared with TRBD2. The germline gives CDR1 SGHVS, CDR2 FNYEAQ. V lost 5 bases and J lost 1; bases outside the gene matches: 13. The CDR3 loop spans 18 amino acids. The CDR3 loop reads CASSHSGGRPLRTDTQYF. The CDR3 bases that were read are TGTGCCAGCAGCCACAGCGGGGGGCGTCCTCTACGCACAGATACG.

In its sample, this clone ranks as medium-sized (0.01 to 0.1%). The CDR3 is cut off 3 residues early in the read; its end comes from the germline J gene. This chain links TRBV20-1 with TRBJ2-7, with 8 bases identical to TRBD1. The CDR3 totals 14 residues. The germline gives CDR1 DFQATT, CDR2 SNEGSKA (reference sequence). V shed 4 bases, J shed 0 bases, and the junction held 5 bases outside the gene matches. The CDR3 bases that were read are TGCAGTGCTATCCGACAGGGGCACTCCTACGAG. As protein: CSAIRQGHSYE. The CDR3 in full is CSAIRQGHSYEQYF.

There are a few counts of this clone. The read finishes 3 residues shy of the CDR3 end, and the germline J gene is used to complete it. V usage is TRBV6-1 and J usage is TRBJ2-7; D is ambiguous. This CDR3 contains 15 residues. CDR1 is MNHNS and CDR2 is SASEGT in the germline V gene. V was cut by 2 bases and J by 0 bases, with 11 bases left in between. CDR3 region: CASSERVSLSYEQYF. The sequenced CDR3 bases are TGTGCCAGCAGTGAACGGGTCAGCCTCTCCTACGAG.

Comments on this clone: The read finishes 3 residues shy of the CDR3 end, and the germline J gene is used to complete it. The V call is TRBV7-9, the J call TRBJ1-4; the D gene is possibly TRBD1 (5 bases). The germline CDR1 and CDR2 sequences are SEHNR and FQNEAQ (reference sequence). V lost 5 bases and J lost 3, with 7 bases in between. The CDR3 consists of 13 residues. The CDR3 bases that were read are TGTGCCAGCAGCCGAGGGGCTAATGAAAAA. Its protein is CASSRGANEK. The CDR3 in its entirety is CASSRGANEKLFF.

This clone occurred a few times. The CDR3 end falls 3 residues outside the read, so it is completed with the germline J gene. The chain carries TRBV6-1 and TRBJ2-1; 7 nucleotides match TRBD1. CDR3 size: 14 residues. Germline lookup yields CDR1 MNHNS and CDR2 SASEGT. The ends lost 4 bases at V and 4 bases at J; junction bases unmatched: 4. Incomplete CDR3 DNA: TGTGCCAGCAGTGCCGGGACAGCATACAATGAG. Protein: CASSAGTAYNE. The entire CDR3 protein reads CASSAGTAYNEQFF.

There are many counts of this clone. Read coverage stops 3 residues before the CDR3 terminus; the germline J gene supplies the remainder. The V and J genes are TRBV28 and TRBJ2-7; D remains unclear. The ends were cut back, 6 bases at V and 4 bases at J, with 7 bases in the middle. Germline CDR1 reads MDHEN; CDR2 reads SYDVKM. The CDR3 extends over 11 amino acids. The covered CDR3 bases are TGTGCCAGCAGCCAACTTTACGAG. It yields the protein CASSQLYE. The whole CDR3 is CASSQLYEQYF.

This clone showed up just a few times. The read gets to within 3 residues of the CDR3 end, and the germline J gene fills in the rest. The chain couples TRBV20-1 to TRBJ2-5, with D possibly being TRBD1 or TRBD2 (5 bases each). V was cut by 5 bases and J by 1 base, with 11 bases left in between. The CDR3 runs 13 residues. CDR1 is DFQATT, CDR2 SNEGSKA, per germline (reference sequence). The sequenced CDR3 bases are TGCAGTGCTGGGAGACAGCCCCAAGAGACC. Translated: CSAGRQPQET. The whole CDR3 is CSAGRQPQETQYF.

Points on this clone: The read comes to an end 3 residues before the CDR3 does, leaving the germline J gene to fill in the end. The rearrangement links TRBV2 to TRBJ2-7, with D possibly being TRBD2 (5 bases). V was trimmed by 7 bases and J by 6 bases, leaving 16 bases between them. The CDR3 covers 13 residues. CDR1 SNHLY and CDR2 FYNNEI come from the germline V gene. CDR3 DNA, as far as it was read: TGTGCCAGCAATTCGGCCCTAGCTTTCGAG. Encoded protein: CASNSALAFE. The full CDR3 protein is CASNSALAFEQYF.